The TCR beta chain described here comes from a study of technical replicates of blood from a few donors. This clone was detected only once. Libraries were prepared by immunoSEQ multiplex PCR; TCRdb keeps only in-frame clonotypes and omits some of them. The sample has 60,000 to 65,000 clones, approximately 89% seen once. This CDR3 spans 13 amino acids. CDR1 and CDR2 (germline): LGHNA, YSLEER. V was cut by 0 bases and J by 10 bases, with 11 bases left in between. Sequenced sample: PBMCs. The clonotype originates from a human donor in good health. Some clones in this sample may be carry-over from other donors' samples. The V and J genes are TRBV4-3 and TRBJ2-3; D gene ambiguous. CDR3 amino acids: CASSQDRVGSQYF. The CDR3 DNA sequence: TGCGCCAGCAGCCAAGATCGGGTCGGTTCGCAGTATTTT.